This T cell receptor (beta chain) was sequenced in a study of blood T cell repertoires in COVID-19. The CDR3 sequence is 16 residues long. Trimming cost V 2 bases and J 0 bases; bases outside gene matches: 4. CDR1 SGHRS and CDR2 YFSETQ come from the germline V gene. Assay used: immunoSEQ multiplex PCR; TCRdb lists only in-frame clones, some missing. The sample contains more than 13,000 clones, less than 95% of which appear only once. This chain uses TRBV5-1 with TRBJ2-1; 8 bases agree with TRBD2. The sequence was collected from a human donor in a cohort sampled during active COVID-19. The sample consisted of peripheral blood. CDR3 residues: CASSLTSGHSYNEQFF. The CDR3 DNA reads TGCGCCAGCAGCTTAACTAGCGGCCACTCCTACAATGAGCAGTTCTTC.